Below, one TCR beta chain is given with its context. Its antigen remains unidentified. These data are taken from a study of identical twins. Findings and limits, study-wide: Shared out-of-frame alpha sequences (those common to twins) showed excess low generation probability.

Healthy Caucasians were all of the donors. The CDR3 contains 15 residues. Germline values: CDR1 DFQATT, CDR2 SNEGSKA (reference sequence). Trimming took off 3 bases at V and 0 bases at J, with 14 bases between the two ends. Carrying unique molecular identifiers, the cDNA also gained a universal primer site through template switching. TCRdb analysed the 5' RACE reads with MiXCR anew, one entry per CDR3 protein. The sample has 1.5 million to 2 million distinct CDR3 sequences; about 32% are singletons. The chain has TRBV20-1 and TRBJ2-5; tentative D call: TRBD1 (6 bases). This TCR derives from a newborn girl in good health. Sequencing input: cord blood. The CDR3 here is CSASPLDRYQETQYF. CDR3 sequence (DNA): TGCAGTGCTAGTCCCCTAGACAGGTACCAAGAGACCCAGTACTTC.